This TCR beta chain was found in a study of T-cell reconstitution after alpha-beta-depleted transplantation in children. The sample holds a few counts of this clonotype. The TCRbeta library incorporated unique molecular identifiers. Using its own MiXCR run on the PCR reads, TCRdb lists one record per CDR3 protein. The sample records about 460,000 distinct CDR3 sequences, around 13% being singletons. Trimming left V 7 bases short and J 2 bases short, with 26 bases between. This CDR3 region has 18 residues. Germline CDR1 SGHRS, CDR2 YFSETQ. The TCR originated in a human donor who donated a stem cell graft to a child with combined immunodeficiency. The sample consisted of PBMCs from the stem cell graft donor, taken from the stem cell graft. This chain joins TRBV5-1 and TRBJ2-3; D perhaps matches TRBD2 (5 bases). DNA of the CDR3: TGCGCCAGCGCAGTGGTGAGGGCTATGTTCGGTCCCACAGATACGCAGTATTTT. Translating it yields CASAVVRAMFGPTDTQYF.